The sequence of this TCR beta chain was determined in a study of cytomegalovirus exposure and HLA in healthy donors. Study in general: There were some 410 genotyped donors. Of these, about 81% fell in the genetic ancestry cluster associated with self-reported Caucasian donors.

With 0 bases removed from V and 1 base from J, the gap between germline ends came to 10 bases. This CDR3 contains 15 residues. Germline V gene lookup returns CDR1 LGHNA and CDR2 YSLEER. This clone appeared a single time. Its target is not known. Researchers ran the PCR with 60 Vbeta and 13 Jbeta primers. Using immunoSEQ multiplex PCR, the repertoire was profiled, and TCRdb retains in-frame clones only, with some absent. The sample shows roughly 180,000 clones, roughly 83% of them seen only once. Broader study findings: Later analysis reportedly placed an Asian-associated ancestry cluster below the approximately 700-donor mean in N-insertions. A list of around 160 TCR beta chains associated with cytomegalovirus was given.

Sequenced: PBMCs. The V gene is TRBV4-3, the J gene TRBJ2-7, with D uncertain. The clonotype comes from a boy aged 5-17 years in good health and CMV-seronegative. The CDR3 loop reads CASSQDQVGSYEQYF. The DNA of the CDR3 is TGCGCCAGCAGCCAAGATCAGGTGGGTTCCTACGAGCAGTACTTC.